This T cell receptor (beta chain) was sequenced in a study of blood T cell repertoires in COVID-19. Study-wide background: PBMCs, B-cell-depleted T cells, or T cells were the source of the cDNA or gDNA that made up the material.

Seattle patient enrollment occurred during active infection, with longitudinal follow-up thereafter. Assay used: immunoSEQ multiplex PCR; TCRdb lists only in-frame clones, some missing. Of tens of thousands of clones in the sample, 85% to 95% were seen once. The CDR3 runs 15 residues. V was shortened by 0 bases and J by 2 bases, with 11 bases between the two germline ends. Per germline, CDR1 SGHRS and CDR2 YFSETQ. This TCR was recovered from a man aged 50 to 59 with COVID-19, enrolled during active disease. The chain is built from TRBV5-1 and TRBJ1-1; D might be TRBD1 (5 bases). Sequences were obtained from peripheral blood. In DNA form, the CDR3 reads TGCGCCAGCAGCTTGGTCTTCAGGGATAACACTGAAGCTTTCTTT. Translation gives CASSLVFRDNTEAFF.